Here is one T cell receptor beta chain with its context. The sample comes from a study of T cells expressing NK-cell markers. Following a re-call of the 5' RACE reads, TCRdb has one entry per CDR3 protein and lacks DNA. The specimen's table records about 380,000 distinct CDR3 sequences. Sequencing was carried out using blood T cells: a sorted CD56 or NKG2C T cell subset, CD4+ or CD8+ T cells, or bulk PBMC T cells (not recorded which). The sequence came from a man aged 18-69 years in good health.

CDR3 residues: CASSLKKVGTEAFF. The chain recombines TRBV7-2 with TRBJ1-1. There are 14 residues in the CDR3. CDR1 and CDR2 (germline): SGHTA, FQGNSA.